The source of this T cell receptor (beta chain) is a study of T cell changes during pregnancy in multiple sclerosis. Profiled with immunoSEQ multiplex PCR; TCRdb holds only in-frame clones, not every one. Among about 80,000 clones listed, approximately 90% were seen once. CDR1 and CDR2 (germline): ENHRY, SYGVKD. The CDR3 has 12 amino acids. V was cut by 9 bases and J by 1 base, with 10 bases left in between. Sample: peripheral blood, taken before pregnancy. The sequence came from a female donor with multiple sclerosis, enrolled in a pregnancy study. The V gene is TRBV10-3, the J gene TRBJ2-7; D might be TRBD1 (6 bases). The CDR3 DNA follows: TGTGCCATGGCCGGACAGTCCTACGAGCAGTACTTC. This encodes CAMAGQSYEQYF.